These 12 T cell receptor beta chains came from one sample sequenced in a study of cytomegalovirus exposure and HLA in healthy donors. The PCR was carried out with 60 Vbeta primers and 13 Jbeta primers. Method: immunoSEQ multiplex PCR; TCRdb's copy keeps in-frame clones and lacks some. This table holds under 150,000 clones, roughly 80% found once. The specimen sequenced was PBMCs. These receptors were collected from a man aged 50-60 years in good health and CMV-seronegative.

This clone was detected only a few times. V gene TRBV27 combines with J gene TRBJ2-7, with a possible D match to TRBD2 (6 bases). Trimming cost V 6 bases and J 6 bases, with 15 bases left between them. The CDR3 covers 13 residues. The germline CDR1 and CDR2 sequences are MNHEY and SMNVEV (reference sequence). CDR3: CASSPGRRGEQYF. The CDR3 DNA follows: TGTGCCAGCAGCCCTGGACGGCGGGGCGAGCAGTACTTC.

This rearrangement joins TRBV5-1 to TRBJ1-1; 7 positions agree with TRBD1. The CDR3 spans 15 residues. V was clipped by 0 bases and J by 1 base; unmatched bases: 3. Germline assignment: CDR1 SGHRS and CDR2 YFSETQ. The CDR3 here is CASSLAGQRNTEAFF. In DNA form, the CDR3 reads TGCGCCAGCAGCTTGGCGGGACAGAGGAACACTGAAGCTTTCTTT.

The V gene is TRBV11-3, the J gene TRBJ1-1; D remains unclear. Germline V gene sequence: CDR1 SGHNT, CDR2 YENEEA. Trimming removed 0 bases from V and 3 bases from J, with 8 bases in between. CDR3 length equals 14 residues. The DNA of the CDR3 is TGTGCCAGCAGCTTAGATGGAGAGCACACTGAAGCTTTCTTT. This encodes CASSLDGEHTEAFF.

The J gene is TRBJ1-4, the V gene TRBV7-8; 7 nucleotides align to TRBD1. Trimming at V came to 2 bases and at J to 4 bases, leaving 4 bases not matched to a gene. Germline CDR1 and CDR2: SGHVS and FQNEAQ. This CDR3 region has 15 residues. The CDR3 DNA reads as TGTGCCAGCAGCTTATACGGGACAGATAATGAAAAACTGTTTTTT. As protein: CASSLYGTDNEKLFF. The entire variable domain, with the rest obtained from reference TRBV7-8 and TRBJ1-4, is as follows: GAGVSQSPRYKVAKRGQDVALRCDPISGHVSLFWYQQALGQGPEFLTYFQNEAQLDKSGLPSDRFFAERPEGSVSTLKIQRTQQEDSAVYLCASSLYGTDNEKLFFGSGTQLSVL.

The rearrangement uses TRBV10-3 and TRBJ2-7; no reliable D call. The CDR3 loop spans 13 amino acids. With 2 bases removed from V and 1 base from J, the gap between germline ends came to 6 bases. From germline, CDR1 is ENHRY and CDR2 SYGVKD. CDR3 DNA sequence: TGTGCCATCAGTGAGAGAGTGTCCTACGAGCAGTACTTC. Translation: CAISERVSYEQYF.

CDR3 in DNA: TGTGCCAGCAGTGGCGGGACAGGGGGCATCTACGAGCAGTACTTC. Protein sequence: CASSGGTGGIYEQYF. The chain recombines TRBV28 with TRBJ2-7, with 12 bases aligning to TRBD1. The CDR3 is made up of 15 amino acids. V was pared by 5 bases and J by 3 bases, with 5 bases of the junction left unmatched. CDR1 and CDR2 (germline): MDHEN, SYDVKM. The variable domain in full, with the rest retrieved from reference TRBV28 and TRBJ2-7, is DVKVTQSSRYLVKRTGEKVFLECVQDMDHENMFWYRQDPGLGLRLIYFSYDVKMKEKGDIPEGYSVSREKKERFSLILESASTNQTSMYLCASSGGTGGIYEQYFGPGTRLTVT.

The chain carries TRBV6-5 and TRBJ1-1; TRBD1 matches 9 bases. Unmatched junction bases numbered 5, after V lost 6 bases and J lost 0 bases. Germline V gene lookup returns CDR1 MNHEY and CDR2 SVGAGI. The CDR3 is made up of 15 amino acids. The CDR3 nucleotides read TGTGCCAGCAGCAGGGACAGGGCCTTGAACACTGAAGCTTTCTTT. Encoded protein: CASSRDRALNTEAFF.

This chain links TRBV5-1 with TRBJ2-5, with 10 positions matching TRBD1. Per the germline V gene, CDR1 is SGHRS and CDR2 is YFSETQ. The CDR3 spans 15 residues. V gave up 4 bases and J gave up 5 bases; unmatched junction bases: 8. The CDR3 nucleotides read TGCGCCAGCAGCCCCGGGACAGGGGTAGTGGAGACCCAGTACTTC. Translating gives CASSPGTGVVETQYF.

The chain carries TRBV6-5 and TRBJ1-4; no clear D. The germline V gene encodes CDR1 MNHEY and CDR2 SVGAGI. The germline V and J ends were trimmed by 6 bases and 0 bases, with 5 bases remaining between them. The CDR3 is made up of 13 amino acids. The CDR3 DNA follows: TGTGCCAGCAGGAGGGCAACTAATGAAAAACTGTTTTTT. This sequence encodes CASRRATNEKLFF.

The V gene is TRBV6-5, the J gene TRBJ2-5, with D tentatively TRBD2 (5 bases). Germline values: CDR1 MNHEY, CDR2 SVGAGI. Between the trimmed V and J ends, which lost 6 bases and 3 bases, there was a span of 11 bases. CDR3 length equals 13 residues. CDR3 coding DNA: TGTGCCAGCAGCCGTACTAGTAAAGAGACCCAGTACTTC. Protein sequence: CASSRTSKETQYF.

The V gene is TRBV11-3, the J gene TRBJ2-1, with a possible D match to TRBD2 (5 bases). Looked up from germline, CDR1 is SGHNT and CDR2 is YENEEA. V lost 1 base and J 8 bases, leaving 9 bases between the germline ends. The CDR3 is 13 residues long. The CDR3 DNA reads TGTGCCAGCAGCTTAGTCGAGGGCTATGAGCAGTTCTTC. It translates to CASSLVEGYEQFF.

This chain uses TRBV4-1 with TRBJ2-7; maybe TRBD2 (6 bases). The V and J ends lost 1 base and 3 bases respectively, with 13 bases between them. This CDR3 contains 15 residues. CDR1 MGHRA and CDR2 YSYEKL come from the germline V gene. CDR3 loop: CASSQVGRSRYEQYF. CDR3 coding DNA: TGCGCCAGCAGCCAAGTCGGGAGAAGTCGCTACGAGCAGTACTTC.